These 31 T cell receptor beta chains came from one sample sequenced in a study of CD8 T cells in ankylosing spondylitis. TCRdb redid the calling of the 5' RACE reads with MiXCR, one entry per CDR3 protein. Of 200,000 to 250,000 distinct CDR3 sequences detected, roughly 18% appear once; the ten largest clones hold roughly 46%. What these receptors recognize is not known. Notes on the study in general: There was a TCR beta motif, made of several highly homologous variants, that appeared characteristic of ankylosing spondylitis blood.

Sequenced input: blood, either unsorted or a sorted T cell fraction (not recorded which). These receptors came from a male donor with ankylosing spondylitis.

This chain's CDR3 is CASSPGRPLQGNEQFF. The CDR3, as DNA: TGTGCCAGCAGCCCAGGTAGGCCTCTCCAAGGGAATGAGCAGTTCTTC. This chain uses TRBV13 with TRBJ2-1; D unresolved. This CDR3 contains 16 residues. The germline V gene has CDR1 PRHDT and CDR2 FYEKMQ (reference sequence). V lost 5 bases, J lost 7 bases, and 21 bases lay in between.

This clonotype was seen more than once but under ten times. CDR3 in DNA: TGTGCCAGCAGTTTCGGGGGGGCCCACAATGAGCAGTTCTTC. Its protein is CASSFGGAHNEQFF. The chain recombines TRBV12-3 or TRBV12-4 with TRBJ2-1, with 8 bases that match TRBD2. The length of the CDR3 is 14 residues. With 3 bases clipped from V and 5 bases from J, the junction kept 3 bases outside the gene matches.

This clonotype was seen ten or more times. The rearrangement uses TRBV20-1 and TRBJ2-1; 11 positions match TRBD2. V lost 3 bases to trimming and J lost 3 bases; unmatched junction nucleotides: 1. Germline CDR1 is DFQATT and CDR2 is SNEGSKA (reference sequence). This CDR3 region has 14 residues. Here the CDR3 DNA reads TGCAGTGCTAGTAGCGGGAGGGACTACAATGAGCAGTTCTTC. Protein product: CSASSGRDYNEQFF.

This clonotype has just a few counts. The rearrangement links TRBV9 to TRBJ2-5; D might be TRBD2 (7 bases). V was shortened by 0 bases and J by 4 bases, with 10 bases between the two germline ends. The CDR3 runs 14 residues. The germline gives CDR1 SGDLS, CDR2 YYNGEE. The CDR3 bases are TGTGCCAGCAGCGTAGGTGGGGGGGCAGAGACCCAGTACTTC. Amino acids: CASSVGGGAETQYF.

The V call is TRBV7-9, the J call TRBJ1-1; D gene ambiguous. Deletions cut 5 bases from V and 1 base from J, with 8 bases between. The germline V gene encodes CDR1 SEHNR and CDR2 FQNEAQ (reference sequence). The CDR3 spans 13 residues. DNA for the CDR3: TGTGCCAGCAGCGGTCCCGGGAACACTGAAGCTTTCTTT. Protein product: CASSGPGNTEAFF.

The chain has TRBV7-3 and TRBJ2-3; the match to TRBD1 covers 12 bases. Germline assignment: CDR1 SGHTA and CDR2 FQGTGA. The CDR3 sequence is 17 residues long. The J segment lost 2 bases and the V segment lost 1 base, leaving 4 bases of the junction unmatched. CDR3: CASSLIGTGGPTDTQYF. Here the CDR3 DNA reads TGTGCCAGCAGCTTAATCGGGACAGGGGGCCCCACAGATACGCAGTATTTT.

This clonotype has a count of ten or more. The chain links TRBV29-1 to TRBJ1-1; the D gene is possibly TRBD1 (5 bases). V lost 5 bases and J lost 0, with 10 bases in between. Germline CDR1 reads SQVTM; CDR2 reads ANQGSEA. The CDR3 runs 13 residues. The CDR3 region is CSVFTGMNTEAFF. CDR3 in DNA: TGCAGCGTTTTCACAGGCATGAACACTGAAGCTTTCTTT.

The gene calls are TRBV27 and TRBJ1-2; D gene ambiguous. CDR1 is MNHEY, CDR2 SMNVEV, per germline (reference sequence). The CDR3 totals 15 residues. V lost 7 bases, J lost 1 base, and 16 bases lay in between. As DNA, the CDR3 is TGTGCCAGCACCCCGGATCCAGAAATTAACTATGGCTACACCTTC. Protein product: CASTPDPEINYGYTF.

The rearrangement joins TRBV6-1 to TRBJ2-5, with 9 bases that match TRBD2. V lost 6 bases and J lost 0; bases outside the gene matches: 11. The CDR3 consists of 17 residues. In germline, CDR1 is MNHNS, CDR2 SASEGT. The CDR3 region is CASSAPRLADYQETQYF. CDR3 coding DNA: TGTGCCAGCAGCGCACCCAGACTAGCGGACTACCAAGAGACCCAGTACTTC.

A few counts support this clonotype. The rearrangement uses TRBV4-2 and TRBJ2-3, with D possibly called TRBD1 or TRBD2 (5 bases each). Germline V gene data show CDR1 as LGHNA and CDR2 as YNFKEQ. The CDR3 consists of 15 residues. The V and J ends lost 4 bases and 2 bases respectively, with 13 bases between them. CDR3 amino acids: CASSPVLGDTDTQYF. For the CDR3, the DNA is TGTGCCAGCAGCCCGGTACTGGGGGACACAGATACGCAGTATTTT.

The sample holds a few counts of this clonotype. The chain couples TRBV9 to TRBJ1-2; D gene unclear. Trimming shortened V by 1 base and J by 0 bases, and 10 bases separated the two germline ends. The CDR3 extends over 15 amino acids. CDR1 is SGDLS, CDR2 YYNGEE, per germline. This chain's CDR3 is CASSVFGVPNYGYTF. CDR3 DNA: TGTGCCAGCAGCGTATTCGGGGTTCCTAACTATGGCTACACCTTC.

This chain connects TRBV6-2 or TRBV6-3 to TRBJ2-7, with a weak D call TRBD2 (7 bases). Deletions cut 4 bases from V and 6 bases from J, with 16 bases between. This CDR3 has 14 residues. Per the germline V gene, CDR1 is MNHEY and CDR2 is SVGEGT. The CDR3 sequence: CASSSPGGAGEQYF. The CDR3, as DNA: TGTGCCAGCAGTTCCCCTGGGGGGGCTGGCGAGCAGTACTTC.

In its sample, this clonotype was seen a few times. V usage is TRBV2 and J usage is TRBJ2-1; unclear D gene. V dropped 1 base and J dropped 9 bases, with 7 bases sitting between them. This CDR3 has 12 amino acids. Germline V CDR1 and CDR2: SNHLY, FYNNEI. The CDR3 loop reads CASSEVSVEQFF. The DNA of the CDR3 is TGTGCCAGCAGTGAAGTGTCGGTTGAGCAGTTCTTC.

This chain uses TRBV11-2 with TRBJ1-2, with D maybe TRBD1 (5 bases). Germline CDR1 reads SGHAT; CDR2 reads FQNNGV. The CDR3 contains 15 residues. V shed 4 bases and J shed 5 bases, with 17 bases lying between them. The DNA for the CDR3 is TGTGCCAGCAGCTCGGGGCATCTAGAACCGTATGGCTACACCTTC. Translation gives CASSSGHLEPYGYTF.

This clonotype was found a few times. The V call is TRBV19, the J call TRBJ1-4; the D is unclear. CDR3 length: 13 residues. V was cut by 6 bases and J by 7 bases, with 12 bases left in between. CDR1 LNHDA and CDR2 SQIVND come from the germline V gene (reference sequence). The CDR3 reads CASSLSISEKLFF. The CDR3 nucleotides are TGTGCCAGTAGCTTATCGATCTCTGAAAAACTGTTTTTT.

CDR3 region: CASSPVGGPREPQHF. CDR3 DNA sequence: TGTGCCAGCAGCCCGGTGGGGGGCCCCAGGGAGCCCCAGCATTTT. The genes are TRBV12-3 or TRBV12-4 and TRBJ1-5; a possible D gene is TRBD1 (6 bases). The CDR3 is 15 amino acids. Trimming took off 6 bases at V and 8 bases at J, with 20 bases between the two ends.

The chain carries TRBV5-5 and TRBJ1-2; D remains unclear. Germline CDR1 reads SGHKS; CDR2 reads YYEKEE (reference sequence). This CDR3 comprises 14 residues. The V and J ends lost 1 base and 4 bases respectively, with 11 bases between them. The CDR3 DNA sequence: TGTGCCAGCAGCTTGTGGTCAGGCGCCTATGGCTACACCTTC. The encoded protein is CASSLWSGAYGYTF.

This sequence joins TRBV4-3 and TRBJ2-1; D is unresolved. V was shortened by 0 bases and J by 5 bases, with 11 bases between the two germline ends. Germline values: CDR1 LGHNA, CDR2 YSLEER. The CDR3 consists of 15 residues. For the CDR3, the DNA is TGCGCCAGCAGCCAAGACAGTCGGTCACACAATGAGCAGTTCTTC. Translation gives CASSQDSRSHNEQFF.

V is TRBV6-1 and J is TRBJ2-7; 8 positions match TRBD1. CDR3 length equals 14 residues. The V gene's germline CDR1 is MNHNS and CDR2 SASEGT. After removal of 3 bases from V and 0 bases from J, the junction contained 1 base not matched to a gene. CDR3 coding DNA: TGTGCCAGCAGTGAGGACAGGGACTCCTACGAGCAGTACTTC. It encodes CASSEDRDSYEQYF.

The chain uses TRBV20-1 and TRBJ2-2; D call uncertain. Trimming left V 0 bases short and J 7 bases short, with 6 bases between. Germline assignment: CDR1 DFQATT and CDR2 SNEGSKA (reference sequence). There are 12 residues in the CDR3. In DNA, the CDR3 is TGCAGTGCTAGAGATGGCGTCGGGGAGCTGTTTTTT. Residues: CSARDGVGELFF.

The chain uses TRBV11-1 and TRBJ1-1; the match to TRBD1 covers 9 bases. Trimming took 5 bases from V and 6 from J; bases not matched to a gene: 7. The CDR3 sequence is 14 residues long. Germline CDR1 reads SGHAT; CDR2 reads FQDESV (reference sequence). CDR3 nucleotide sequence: TGTGCCAGCAGCCCCCGGGACAGGGTGGCTGAAGCTTTCTTT. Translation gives CASSPRDRVAEAFF.

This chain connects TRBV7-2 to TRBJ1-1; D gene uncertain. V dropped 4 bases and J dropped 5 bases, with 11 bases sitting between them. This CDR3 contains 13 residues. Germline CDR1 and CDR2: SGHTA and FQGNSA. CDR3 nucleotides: TGTGCCAGCAGCTCGTTCCGGGGTACTGAAGCTTTCTTT. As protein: CASSSFRGTEAFF.

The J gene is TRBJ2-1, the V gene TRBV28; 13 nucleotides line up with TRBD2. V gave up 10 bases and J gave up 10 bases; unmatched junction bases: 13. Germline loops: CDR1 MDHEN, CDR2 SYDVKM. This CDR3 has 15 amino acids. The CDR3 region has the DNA TGTGCCACCCACGACTGGACTAGCGGGAGCAGCGAGCAGTTCTTC. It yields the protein CATHDWTSGSSEQFF.

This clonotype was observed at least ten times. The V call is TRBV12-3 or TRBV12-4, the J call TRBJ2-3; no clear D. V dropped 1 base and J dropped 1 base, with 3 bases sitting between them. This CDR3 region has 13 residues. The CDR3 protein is CASSLVRTDTQYF. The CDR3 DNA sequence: TGTGCCAGCAGTTTAGTCCGCACAGATACGCAGTATTTT.

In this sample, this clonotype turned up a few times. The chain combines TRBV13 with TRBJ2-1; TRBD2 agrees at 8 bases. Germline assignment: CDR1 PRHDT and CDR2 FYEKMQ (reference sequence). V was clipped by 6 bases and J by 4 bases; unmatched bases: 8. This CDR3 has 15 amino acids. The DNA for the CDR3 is TGTGCCAGCAGTCCTATAAGCGGGGGATACAATGAGCAGTTCTTC. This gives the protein CASSPISGGYNEQFF.

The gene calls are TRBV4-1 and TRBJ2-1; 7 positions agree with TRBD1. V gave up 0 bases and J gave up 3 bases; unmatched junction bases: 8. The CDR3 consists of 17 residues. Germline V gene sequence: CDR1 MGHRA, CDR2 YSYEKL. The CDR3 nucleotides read TGCGCCAGCAGCCAAGATAGTTGGGGGACAGTCTACAATGAGCAGTTCTTC. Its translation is CASSQDSWGTVYNEQFF.

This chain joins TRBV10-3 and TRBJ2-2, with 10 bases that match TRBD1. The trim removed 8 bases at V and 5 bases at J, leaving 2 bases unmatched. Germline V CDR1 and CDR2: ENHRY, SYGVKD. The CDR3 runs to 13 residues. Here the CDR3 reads CAIQDRGTGELFF. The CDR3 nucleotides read TGTGCCATCCAGGACAGGGGGACCGGGGAGCTGTTTTTT.

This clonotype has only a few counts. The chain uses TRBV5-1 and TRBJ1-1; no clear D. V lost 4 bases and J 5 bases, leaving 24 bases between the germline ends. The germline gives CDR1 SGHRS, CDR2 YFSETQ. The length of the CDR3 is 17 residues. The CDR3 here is CASSTPRTASGETEAFF. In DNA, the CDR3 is TGCGCCAGCAGCACCCCCAGGACGGCTAGCGGGGAGACTGAAGCTTTCTTT. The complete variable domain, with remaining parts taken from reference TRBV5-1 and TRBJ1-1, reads KAGVTQTPRYLIKTRGQQVTLSCSPISGHRSVSWYQQTPGQGLQFLFEYFSETQRNKGNFPGRFSGRQFSNSRSEMNVSTLELGDSALYLCASSTPRTASGETEAFFGQGTRLTVV.

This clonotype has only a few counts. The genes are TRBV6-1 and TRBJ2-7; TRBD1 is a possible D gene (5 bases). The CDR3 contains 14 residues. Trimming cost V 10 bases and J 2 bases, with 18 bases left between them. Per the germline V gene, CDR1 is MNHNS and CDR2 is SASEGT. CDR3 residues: CATRAGLGTYEQYF. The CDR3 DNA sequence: TGTGCCACAAGGGCAGGGCTCGGTACCTACGAGCAGTACTTC.

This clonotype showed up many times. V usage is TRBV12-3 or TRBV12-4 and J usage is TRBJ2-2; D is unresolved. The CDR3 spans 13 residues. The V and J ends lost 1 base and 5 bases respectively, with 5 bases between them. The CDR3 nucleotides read TGTGCCAGCAGTTTAGGCCGTACCGGGGAGCTGTTTTTT. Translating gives CASSLGRTGELFF.

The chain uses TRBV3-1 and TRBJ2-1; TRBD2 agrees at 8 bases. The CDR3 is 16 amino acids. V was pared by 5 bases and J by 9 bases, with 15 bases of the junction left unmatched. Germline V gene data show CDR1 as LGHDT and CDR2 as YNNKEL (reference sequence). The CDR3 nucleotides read TGTGCCAGCAGCGGCAACGGGGGGGCCCTCTCTAGTGAGCAGTTCTTC. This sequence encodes CASSGNGGALSSEQFF.